Here is one T cell receptor beta chain with its context. There are 13 residues in the CDR3. Germline V CDR1 and CDR2: SNHLY, FYNNEI. These data originate in a study of CXCR3-negative and CXCR3-positive naive CD8 T cells. The authors made the TRB cDNA libraries by 5' RACE using UMI labels. TCRdb reprocessed the 5' RACE reads; each CDR3 protein has one entry and no DNA is given. The repertoire table contains fewer than 55,000 distinct CDR3 sequences. The TCR comes from a human donor in good health. Some clones in this sample may be carry-over from other donors' samples. V and J are TRBV2 and TRBJ2-5; TCRdb lists TRBD1, though no DNA is available to test this call. The sample consisted of naive CXCR3- CD8+ T cells from blood. Regarding subset: CD45RO-CCR7+CD27+CD95- naive CD8+ T cells lacking CXCR3 (TNR3-). CDR3 sequence: CASEPTSGETQYF.